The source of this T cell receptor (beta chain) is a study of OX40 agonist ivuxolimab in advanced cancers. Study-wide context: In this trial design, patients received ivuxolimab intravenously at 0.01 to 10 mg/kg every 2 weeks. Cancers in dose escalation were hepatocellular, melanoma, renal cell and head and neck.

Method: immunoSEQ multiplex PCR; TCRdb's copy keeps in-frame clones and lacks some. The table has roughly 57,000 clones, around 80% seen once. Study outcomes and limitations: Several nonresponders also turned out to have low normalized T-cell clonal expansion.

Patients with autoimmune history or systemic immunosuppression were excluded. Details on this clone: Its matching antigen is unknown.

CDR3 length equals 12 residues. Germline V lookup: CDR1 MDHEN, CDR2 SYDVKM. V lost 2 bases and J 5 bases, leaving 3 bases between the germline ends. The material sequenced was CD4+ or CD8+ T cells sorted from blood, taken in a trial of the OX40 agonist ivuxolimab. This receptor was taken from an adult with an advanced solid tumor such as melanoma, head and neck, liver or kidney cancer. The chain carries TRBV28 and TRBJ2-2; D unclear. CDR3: CASSLVTGELFF. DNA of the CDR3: TGTGCCAGCAGTTTAGTAACCGGGGAGCTGTTTTTT.